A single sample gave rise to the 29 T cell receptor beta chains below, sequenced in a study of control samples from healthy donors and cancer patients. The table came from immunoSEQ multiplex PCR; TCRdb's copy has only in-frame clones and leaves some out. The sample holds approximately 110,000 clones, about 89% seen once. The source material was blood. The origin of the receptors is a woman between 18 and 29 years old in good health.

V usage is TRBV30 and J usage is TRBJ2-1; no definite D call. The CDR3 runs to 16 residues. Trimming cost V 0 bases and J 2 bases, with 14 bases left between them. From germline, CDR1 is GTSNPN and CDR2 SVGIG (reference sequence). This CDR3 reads CAWSVGHEIPYNEQFF. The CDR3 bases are TGTGCCTGGAGTGTTGGGCACGAGATACCCTACAATGAGCAGTTCTTC.

CDR3: CASTSGTSVGEQYF. CDR3 nucleotide sequence: TGTGCTTCTACGTCCGGGACTAGTGTGGGCGAGCAGTACTTC. This chain links TRBV30 with TRBJ2-7, with 8 bases that match TRBD2. The germline CDR1 and CDR2 sequences are GTSNPN and SVGIG (reference sequence). This CDR3 is built from 14 residues.

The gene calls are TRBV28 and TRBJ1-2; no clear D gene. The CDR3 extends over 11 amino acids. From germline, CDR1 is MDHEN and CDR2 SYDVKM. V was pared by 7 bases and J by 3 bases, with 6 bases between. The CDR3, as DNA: TGTGCCAGCAAGGCAGACTATGGCTACACCTTC. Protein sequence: CASKADYGYTF.

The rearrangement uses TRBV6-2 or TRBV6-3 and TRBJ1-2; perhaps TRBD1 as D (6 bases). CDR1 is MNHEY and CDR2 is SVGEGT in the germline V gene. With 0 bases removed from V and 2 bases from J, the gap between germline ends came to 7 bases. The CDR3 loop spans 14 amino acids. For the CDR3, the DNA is TGTGCCAGCAGTTACTCGACAGGCAACTATGGCTACACCTTC. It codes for CASSYSTGNYGYTF.

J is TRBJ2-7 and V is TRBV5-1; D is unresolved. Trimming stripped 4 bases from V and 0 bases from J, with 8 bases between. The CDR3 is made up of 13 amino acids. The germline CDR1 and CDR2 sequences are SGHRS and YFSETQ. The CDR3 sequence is CASSAPSSYEQYF. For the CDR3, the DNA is TGCGCCAGCAGCGCCCCGAGCTCCTACGAGCAGTACTTC.

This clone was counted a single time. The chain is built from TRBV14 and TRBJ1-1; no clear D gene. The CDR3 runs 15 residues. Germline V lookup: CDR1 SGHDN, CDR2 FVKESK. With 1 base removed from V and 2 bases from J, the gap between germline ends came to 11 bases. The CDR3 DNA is TGTGCCAGCAGCCAAGTTCGGGGTCCCAACACTGAAGCTTTCTTT. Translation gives CASSQVRGPNTEAFF.

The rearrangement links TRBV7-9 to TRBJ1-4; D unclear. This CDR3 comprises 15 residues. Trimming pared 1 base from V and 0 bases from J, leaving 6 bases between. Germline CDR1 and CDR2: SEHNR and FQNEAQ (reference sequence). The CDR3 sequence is CASSLGTATNEKLFF. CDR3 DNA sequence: TGTGCCAGCAGCTTAGGTACAGCAACTAATGAAAAACTGTTTTTT.

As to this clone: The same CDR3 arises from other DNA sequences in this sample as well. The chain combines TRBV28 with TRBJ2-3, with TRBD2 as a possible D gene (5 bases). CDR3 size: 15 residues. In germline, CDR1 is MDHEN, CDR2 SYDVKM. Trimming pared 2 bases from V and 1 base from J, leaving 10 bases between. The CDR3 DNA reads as TGTGCCAGCAGTTTAGGAGGTGGGGGCACAGATACGCAGTATTTT. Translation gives CASSLGGGGTDTQYF. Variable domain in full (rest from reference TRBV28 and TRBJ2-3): DVKVTQSSRYLVKRTGEKVFLECVQDMDHENMFWYRQDPGLGLRLIYFSYDVKMKEKGDIPEGYSVSREKKERFSLILESASTNQTSMYLCASSLGGGGTDTQYFGPGTRLTVL.

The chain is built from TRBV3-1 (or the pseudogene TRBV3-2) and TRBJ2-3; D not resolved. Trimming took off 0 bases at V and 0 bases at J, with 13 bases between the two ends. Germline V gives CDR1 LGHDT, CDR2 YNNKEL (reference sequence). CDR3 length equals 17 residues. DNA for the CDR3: TGTGCCAGCAGCCAAGATCTTTGGAGAATCAGCACAGATACGCAGTATTTT. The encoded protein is CASSQDLWRISTDTQYF.

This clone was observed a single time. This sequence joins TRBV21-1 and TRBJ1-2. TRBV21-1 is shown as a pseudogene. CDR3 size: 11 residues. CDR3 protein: CASSTLYGYTF. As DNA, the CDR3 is TGTGCCAGCAGCACACTGTATGGCTACACCTTC.

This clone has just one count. The DNA for the CDR3 is TGTGCCGGATCGGGAAGTTCCTACGAGCAGTACTTC. It specifies CAGSGSSYEQYF. This chain joins TRBV28 and TRBJ2-7, with D possibly matching TRBD2 (5 bases). V was shortened by 11 bases and J by 1 base, with 12 bases between the two germline ends. From germline, CDR1 is MDHEN and CDR2 SYDVKM. CDR3 length: 12 residues. Complete variable domain (other parts from reference TRBV28 and TRBJ2-7): DVKVTQSSRYLVKRTGEKVFLECVQDMDHENMFWYRQDPGLGLRLIYFSYDVKMKEKGDIPEGYSVSREKKERFSLILESASTNQTSMYLCAGSGSSYEQYFGPGTRLTVT.

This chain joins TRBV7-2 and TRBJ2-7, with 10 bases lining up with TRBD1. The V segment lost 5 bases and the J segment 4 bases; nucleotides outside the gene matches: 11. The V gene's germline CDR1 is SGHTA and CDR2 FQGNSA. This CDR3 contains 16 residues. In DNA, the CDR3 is TGTGCCAGCAGCGTGACAGGGGGCTTGTCCCCGTACGAGCAGTACTTC. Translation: CASSVTGGLSPYEQYF.

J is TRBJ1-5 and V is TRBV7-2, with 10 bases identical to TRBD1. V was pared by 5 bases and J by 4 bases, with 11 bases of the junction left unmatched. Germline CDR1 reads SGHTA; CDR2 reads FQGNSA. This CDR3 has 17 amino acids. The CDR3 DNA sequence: TGTGCCAGCAGCCCCTCCCGTGGGACAGGGGTTAATCAGCCCCAGCATTTT. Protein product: CASSPSRGTGVNQPQHF.

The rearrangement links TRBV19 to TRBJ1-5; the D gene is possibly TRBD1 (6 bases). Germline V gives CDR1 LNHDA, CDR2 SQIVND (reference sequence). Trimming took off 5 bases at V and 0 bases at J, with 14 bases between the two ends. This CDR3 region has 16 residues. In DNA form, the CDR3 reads TGTGCCAGTAGTCTCCGGGACAAATATAGCAATCAGCCCCAGCATTTT. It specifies CASSLRDKYSNQPQHF. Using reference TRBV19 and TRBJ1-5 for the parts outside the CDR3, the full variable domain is DGGITQSPKYLFRKEGQNVTLSCEQNLNHDAMYWYRQDPGQGLRLIYYSQIVNDFQKGDIAEGYSVSREKKESFPLTVTSAQKNPTAFYLCASSLRDKYSNQPQHFGDGTRLSIL.

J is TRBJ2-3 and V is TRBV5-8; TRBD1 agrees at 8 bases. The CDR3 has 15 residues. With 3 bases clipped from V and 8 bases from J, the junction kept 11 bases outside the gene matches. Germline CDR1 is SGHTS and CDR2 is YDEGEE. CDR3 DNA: TGTGCCAGCAGCTCTGGGACAGGCGATTTTCCTACGCAGTATTTT. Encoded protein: CASSSGTGDFPTQYF.

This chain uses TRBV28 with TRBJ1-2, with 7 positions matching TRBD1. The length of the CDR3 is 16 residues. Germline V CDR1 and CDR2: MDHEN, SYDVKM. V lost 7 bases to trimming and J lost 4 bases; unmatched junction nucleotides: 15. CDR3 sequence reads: CASTTGAEGSGYGYTF. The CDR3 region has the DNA TGTGCCAGCACCACAGGGGCGGAGGGATCCGGCTATGGCTACACCTTC.

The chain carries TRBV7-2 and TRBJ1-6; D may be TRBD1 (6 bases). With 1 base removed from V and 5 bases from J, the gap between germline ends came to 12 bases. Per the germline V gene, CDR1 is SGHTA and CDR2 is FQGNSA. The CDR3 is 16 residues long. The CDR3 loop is CASSLVRQANNSPLHF. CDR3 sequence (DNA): TGTGCCAGCAGCTTAGTAAGACAGGCAAATAATTCACCCCTCCACTTT.

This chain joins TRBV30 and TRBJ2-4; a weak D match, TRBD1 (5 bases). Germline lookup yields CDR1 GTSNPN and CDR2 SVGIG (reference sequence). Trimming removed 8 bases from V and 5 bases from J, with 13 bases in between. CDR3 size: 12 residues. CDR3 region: CAQQGQENIQYF. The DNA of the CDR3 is TGTGCCCAGCAGGGTCAGGAAAACATTCAGTACTTC.

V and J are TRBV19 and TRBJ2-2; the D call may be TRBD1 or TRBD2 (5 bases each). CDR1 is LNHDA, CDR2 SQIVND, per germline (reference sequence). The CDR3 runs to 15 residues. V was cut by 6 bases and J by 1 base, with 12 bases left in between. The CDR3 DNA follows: TGTGCCAGTAGCCCGGGACGGATGAACACCGGGGAGCTGTTTTTT. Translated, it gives CASSPGRMNTGELFF.

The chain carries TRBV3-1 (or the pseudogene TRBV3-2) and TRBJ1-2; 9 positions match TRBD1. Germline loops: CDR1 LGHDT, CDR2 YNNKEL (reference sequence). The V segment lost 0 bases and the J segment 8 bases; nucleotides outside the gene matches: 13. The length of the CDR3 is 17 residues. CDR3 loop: CASSQDPGDRASWGYTF. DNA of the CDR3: TGTGCCAGCAGCCAAGATCCCGGGGACAGGGCAAGTTGGGGCTACACCTTC.

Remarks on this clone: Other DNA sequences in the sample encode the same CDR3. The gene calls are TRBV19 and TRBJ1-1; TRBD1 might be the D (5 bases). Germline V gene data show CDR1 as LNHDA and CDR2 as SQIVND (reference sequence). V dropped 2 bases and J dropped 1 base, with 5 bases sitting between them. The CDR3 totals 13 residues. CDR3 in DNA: TGTGCCAGTAGTATACAGGGGAACACTGAAGCTTTCTTT. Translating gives CASSIQGNTEAFF.

The CDR3 loop reads CAITHSYEQYF. The CDR3 DNA is TGCGCCATCACACATTCCTACGAGCAGTACTTC. The chain is built from TRBV10-1 and TRBJ2-7; D is unclear. Trimming took off 10 bases at V and 1 base at J, with 8 bases between the two ends. The CDR3 covers 11 residues. Germline V CDR1 and CDR2: WNHNN, SYGVQD (reference sequence).

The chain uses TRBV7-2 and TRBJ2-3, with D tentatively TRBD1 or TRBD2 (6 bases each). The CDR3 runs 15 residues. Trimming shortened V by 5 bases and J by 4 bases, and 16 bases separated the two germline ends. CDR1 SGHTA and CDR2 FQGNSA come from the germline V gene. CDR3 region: CASSPGGLDADTQYF. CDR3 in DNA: TGTGCCAGCAGCCCCGGGGGCCTCGACGCAGATACGCAGTATTTT.

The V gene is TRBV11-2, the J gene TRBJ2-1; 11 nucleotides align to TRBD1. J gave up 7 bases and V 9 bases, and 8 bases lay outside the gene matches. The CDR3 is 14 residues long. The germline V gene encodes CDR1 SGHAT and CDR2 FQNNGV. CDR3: CASSRDRGWNEQFF. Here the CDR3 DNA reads TGTGCCAGTTCCCGGGACAGGGGGTGGAATGAGCAGTTCTTC.

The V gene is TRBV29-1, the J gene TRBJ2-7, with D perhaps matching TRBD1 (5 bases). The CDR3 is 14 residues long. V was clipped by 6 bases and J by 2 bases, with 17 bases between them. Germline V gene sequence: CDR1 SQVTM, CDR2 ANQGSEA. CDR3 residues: CSVTANEQAYEQYF. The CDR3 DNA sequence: TGCAGCGTGACAGCTAACGAACAGGCCTACGAGCAGTACTTC.

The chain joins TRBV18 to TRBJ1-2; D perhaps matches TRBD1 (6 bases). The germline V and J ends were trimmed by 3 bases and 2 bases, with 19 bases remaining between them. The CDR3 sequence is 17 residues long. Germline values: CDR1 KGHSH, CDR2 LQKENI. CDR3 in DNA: TGTGCCAGCTCACCCCGTCCACAACAGGGACTAAACTATGGCTACACCTTC. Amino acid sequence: CASSPRPQQGLNYGYTF. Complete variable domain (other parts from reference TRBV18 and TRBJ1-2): NAGVMQNPRHLVRRRGQEARLRCSPMKGHSHVYWYRQLPEEGLKFMVYLQKENIIDESGMPKERFSAEFPKEGPSILRIQQVVRGDSAAYFCASSPRPQQGLNYGYTFGSGTRLTVV.

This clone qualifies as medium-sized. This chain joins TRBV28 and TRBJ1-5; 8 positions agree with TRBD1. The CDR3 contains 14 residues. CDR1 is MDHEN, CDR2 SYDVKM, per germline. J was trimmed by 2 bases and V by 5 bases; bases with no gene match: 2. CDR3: CASSETGGNQPQHF. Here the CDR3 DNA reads TGTGCCAGCAGTGAGACAGGGGGCAATCAGCCCCAGCATTTT.

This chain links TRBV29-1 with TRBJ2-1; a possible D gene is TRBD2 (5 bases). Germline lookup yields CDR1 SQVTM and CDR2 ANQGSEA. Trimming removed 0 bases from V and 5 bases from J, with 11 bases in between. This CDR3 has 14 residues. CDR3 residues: CSVEEGKEDNEQFF. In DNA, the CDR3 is TGCAGCGTTGAAGAGGGGAAGGAGGACAATGAGCAGTTCTTC.

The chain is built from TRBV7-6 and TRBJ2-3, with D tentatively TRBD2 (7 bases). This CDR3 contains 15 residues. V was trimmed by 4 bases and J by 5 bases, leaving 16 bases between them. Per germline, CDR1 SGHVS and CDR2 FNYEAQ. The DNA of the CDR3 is TGTGCCAGCAGCTCCCAGCGGGAAGGGGGAGATACGCAGTATTTT. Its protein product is CASSSQREGGDTQYF.